One and the same sample provided the 22 T cell receptor beta chains below, sequenced in a study of cytomegalovirus exposure and HLA in healthy donors. It was with 60 Vbeta and 13 Jbeta primers that the PCR ran. TCRdb keeps only in-frame clones here, not all; method: immunoSEQ multiplex PCR. This sample carries 210,000 or so clones, around 83% of them seen once, and the ten largest clones take 0.2% to 0.25%. The source material was PBMCs. The receptors shown here come from a girl aged 2-10 years in good health and CMV-seronegative.

The chain recombines TRBV9 with TRBJ2-2, with TRBD2 as a possible D gene (5 bases). Germline loops: CDR1 SGDLS, CDR2 YYNGEE. The CDR3 totals 15 residues. V was shortened by 0 bases and J by 4 bases, with 10 bases between the two germline ends. The CDR3 DNA sequence: TGTGCCAGCAGCGTAGTGGACTTCCCCACCGGGGAGCTGTTTTTT. Protein product: CASSVVDFPTGELFF. Variable domain in full (rest from reference TRBV9 and TRBJ2-2): DSGVTQTPKHLITATGQRVTLRCSPRSGDLSVYWYQQSLDQGLQFLIQYYNGEERAKGNILERFSAQQFPDLHSELNLSSLELGDSALYFCASSVVDFPTGELFFGEGSRLTVL.

The CDR3 bases are TGTGCCAGCAGCAGAGGAGCGGGGAACTACAATGAGCAGTTCTTC. Protein: CASSRGAGNYNEQFF. The chain uses TRBV21-1 and TRBJ2-1; the table's D gene call, TRBD2, was not cross checked with the DNA. TRBV21-1 represents a pseudogene. The CDR3 length is 15 residues.

The sample holds a few counts of this clone. This chain joins TRBV2 and TRBJ1-1; no reliable D call. This CDR3 spans 10 amino acids. Germline CDR1 SNHLY, CDR2 FYNNEI. V lost 10 bases to trimming and J lost 6 bases, with 9 bases between them. DNA for the CDR3: TGTGCCACTCCTTCGTCTGAAGCTTTCTTT. The encoded protein is CATPSSEAFF.

V and J are TRBV7-7 and TRBJ2-2; no definite D call. The CDR3 is 16 amino acids. In germline, CDR1 is SSHAT, CDR2 FNYEAQ (reference sequence). V lost 5 bases and J 0 bases, leaving 13 bases between the germline ends. The CDR3: CASSPLSSTNTGELFF. For the CDR3, the DNA is TGTGCCAGCAGCCCCTTATCTAGTACGAACACCGGGGAGCTGTTTTTT.

This clone appeared once. The chain recombines TRBV7-8 with TRBJ1-4, with TRBD1 matching over 8 bases. This CDR3 has 17 residues. Trimming removed 2 bases from V and 2 bases from J; junction bases left unmatched: 7. CDR1 is SGHVS and CDR2 is FQNEAQ in the germline V gene. The CDR3 loop is CASSLPIQGVTNEKLFF. The CDR3 DNA is TGTGCCAGCAGCTTACCGATACAGGGGGTGACTAATGAAAAACTGTTTTTT.

This clone was picked up a small number of times. V usage is TRBV25-1 and J usage is TRBJ2-3; D is possibly TRBD2 (6 bases). The V gene's germline CDR1 is MGHDK and CDR2 SYGVNS. The ends were cut back, 1 base at V and 4 bases at J, with 9 bases in the middle. The CDR3 totals 14 residues. CDR3 residues: CASSELRGSDTQYF. In DNA form, the CDR3 reads TGTGCCAGCAGTGAATTACGGGGGTCAGATACGCAGTATTTT.

The rearrangement uses TRBV7-9 and TRBJ2-5; D remains unclear. Germline CDR1 is SEHNR and CDR2 is FQNEAQ (reference sequence). The CDR3 spans 13 residues. V shed 1 base and J shed 3 bases, with 6 bases lying between them. The CDR3 loop reads CASSLGSEETQYF. As DNA, the CDR3 is TGTGCCAGCAGCTTAGGTTCGGAAGAGACCCAGTACTTC.

This chain joins TRBV25-1 and TRBJ1-6, with 7 bases identical to TRBD1. The CDR3 totals 15 residues. The germline V gene encodes CDR1 MGHDK and CDR2 SYGVNS. V dropped 6 bases and J dropped 0; count of bases not matched to a gene: 2. CDR3 amino acids: CASRTGSSYNSPLHF. The CDR3 region has the DNA TGTGCCAGCAGGACAGGGAGCTCCTATAATTCACCCCTCCACTTT.

V gene TRBV7-9 combines with J gene TRBJ1-1, with 8 bases that match TRBD1. V dropped 5 bases and J dropped 0; count of bases not matched to a gene: 2. The CDR3 spans 14 residues. Germline CDR1 SEHNR, CDR2 FQNEAQ (reference sequence). CDR3 in DNA: TGTGCCAGCAGCCCAGGGGGCTTGAACACTGAAGCTTTCTTT. This encodes CASSPGGLNTEAFF.

This clone turned up a few times. This chain connects TRBV2 to TRBJ1-1; TRBD1 matches 10 bases. CDR1 is SNHLY and CDR2 is FYNNEI in the germline V gene. CDR3 length equals 15 residues. Unmatched junction bases numbered 10, after V lost 8 bases and J lost 4 bases. The CDR3 loop is CASDALTGGITEAFF. The CDR3 nucleotides read TGTGCCAGCGATGCCCTGACAGGGGGCATCACTGAAGCTTTCTTT. The variable domain in full, with the rest retrieved from reference TRBV2 and TRBJ1-1, is EPEVTQTPSHQVTQMGQEVILRCVPISNHLYFYWYRQILGQKVEFLVSFYNNEISEKSEIFDDQFSVERPDGSNFTLKIRSTKLEDSAMYFCASDALTGGITEAFFGQGTRLTVV.

The V and J genes are TRBV7-2 and TRBJ2-7; 10 bases line up with TRBD2. Germline V CDR1 and CDR2: SGHTA, FQGNSA. This CDR3 region has 16 residues. V gave up 2 bases and J gave up 6 bases; unmatched junction bases: 10. The CDR3 DNA is TGTGCCAGCAGCTTAACCGGAGCGGGGGGGCGGGGCGAGCAGTACTTC. Its protein is CASSLTGAGGRGEQYF.

V and J are TRBV5-4 and TRBJ2-1, with D unresolved. The germline gives CDR1 SGHNT, CDR2 YYREEE (reference sequence). The germline V and J ends were trimmed by 4 bases and 4 bases, with 6 bases remaining between them. This CDR3 spans 12 amino acids. CDR3 coding DNA: TGTGCCAGCAGCGGCCCGTACAATGAGCAGTTCTTC. Protein product: CASSGPYNEQFF.

The rearrangement uses TRBV6-5 and TRBJ1-1; perhaps TRBD1 as D (6 bases). The CDR3 contains 14 residues. Trimming took off 5 bases at V and 11 bases at J, with 21 bases between the two ends. CDR1 is MNHEY, CDR2 SVGAGI, per germline. The CDR3 DNA sequence: TGTGCCAGCAGTCCGAGTGGGGGGGGCGCAATGGCTTTCTTT. This encodes CASSPSGGGAMAFF.

This CDR3 is CASSQEARRSEQFF. The CDR3 coding sequence is TGTGCCAGCAGCCAAGAGGCTCGGAGGAGTGAGCAGTTCTTC. The chain combines TRBV14 with TRBJ2-1; tentatively, D is TRBD2 (5 bases). There are 14 residues in the CDR3. V was clipped by 0 bases and J by 9 bases, with 12 bases between them. Germline V gene lookup returns CDR1 SGHDN and CDR2 FVKESK.

J is TRBJ1-2 and V is TRBV2; TRBD1 might be the D (5 bases). The CDR3 contains 11 residues. V dropped 10 bases and J dropped 8 bases, with 14 bases sitting between them. Per the germline V gene, CDR1 is SNHLY and CDR2 is FYNNEI. The CDR3 here is CAIPSGWGYTF. CDR3 DNA sequence: TGTGCCATCCCCTCAGGGTGGGGCTACACCTTC. The whole variable domain, filled in from reference TRBV2 and TRBJ1-2, reads EPEVTQTPSHQVTQMGQEVILRCVPISNHLYFYWYRQILGQKVEFLVSFYNNEISEKSEIFDDQFSVERPDGSNFTLKIRSTKLEDSAMYFCAIPSGWGYTFGSGTRLTVV.

The chain combines TRBV4-1 with TRBJ2-1, with TRBD2 matching over 10 bases. V lost 1 base, J lost 0 bases, and 18 bases stayed unmatched. This CDR3 contains 22 residues. From germline, CDR1 is MGHRA and CDR2 YSYEKL. The CDR3 sequence is CASSQVAPASGSVTYSYNEQFF. Here the CDR3 DNA reads TGCGCCAGCAGCCAAGTGGCTCCGGCTAGCGGGAGCGTTACCTACTCCTACAATGAGCAGTTCTTC.

This chain joins TRBV19 and TRBJ2-1; 9 positions agree with TRBD1. This CDR3 has 14 residues. The V and J ends lost 8 bases and 9 bases, in that order; junction bases with no gene match: 11. CDR1 is LNHDA and CDR2 is SQIVND in the germline V gene (reference sequence). The CDR3 loop is CASARDRAMSEQFF. In DNA, the CDR3 is TGTGCCAGTGCTCGGGACAGGGCTATGAGTGAGCAGTTCTTC.

The chain carries TRBV7-8 and TRBJ2-7, with 10 bases matching TRBD2. Looked up from germline, CDR1 is SGHVS and CDR2 is FQNEAQ. The CDR3 spans 17 residues. With V trimmed by 2 bases and J by 3 bases, 10 bases remained unmatched. CDR3 coding DNA: TGTGCCAGCAGCTTAAGGGCCGCTAGCGGGGGTGTCTACGAGCAGTACTTC. Protein: CASSLRAASGGVYEQYF. The variable domain in full, with the rest retrieved from reference TRBV7-8 and TRBJ2-7, is GAGVSQSPRYKVAKRGQDVALRCDPISGHVSLFWYQQALGQGPEFLTYFQNEAQLDKSGLPSDRFFAERPEGSVSTLKIQRTQQEDSAVYLCASSLRAASGGVYEQYFGPGTRLTVT.

The rearrangement uses TRBV6-1 and TRBJ2-5, with D maybe TRBD1 (5 bases). V was trimmed by 1 base and J by 5 bases, leaving 20 bases between them. CDR1 MNHNS and CDR2 SASEGT come from the germline V gene. The CDR3 spans 17 residues. In nucleotides, the CDR3 is TGTGCCAGCAGTGAAGGCAGGGTGGTAACGCGTCGGGAGACCCAGTACTTC. It codes for CASSEGRVVTRRETQYF.

This clone was counted once. The chain uses TRBV4-2 and TRBJ2-1, with a tentative D call TRBD2 (6 bases). Trimming took 4 bases from V and 10 from J, leaving 23 bases between them. The CDR3 contains 16 residues. Germline loops: CDR1 LGHNA, CDR2 YNFKEQ. The CDR3 reads CASSLQAAGRPKEQFF. Here the CDR3 DNA reads TGTGCCAGCAGCCTCCAGGCGGCGGGACGGCCGAAGGAGCAGTTCTTC.

The chain uses TRBV27 and TRBJ2-7; TRBD2 might be the D (7 bases). This CDR3 has 16 amino acids. Trimming stripped 5 bases from V and 2 bases from J, with 19 bases between. Germline V gene data show CDR1 as MNHEY and CDR2 as SMNVEV (reference sequence). This chain's CDR3 is CASSPRGGGTPYEQYF. The CDR3 DNA sequence: TGTGCCAGCAGTCCACGAGGGGGGGGGACCCCCTACGAGCAGTACTTC.

The chain carries TRBV19 and TRBJ2-4; 9 nucleotides align to TRBD2. J lost 6 bases, V lost 3 bases, and 3 bases had no gene match. The CDR3 sequence is 14 residues long. Germline values: CDR1 LNHDA, CDR2 SQIVND (reference sequence). The CDR3 nucleotides read TGTGCCAGTAGTATGACTAGCGGATTAAACATTCAGTACTTC. Translation gives CASSMTSGLNIQYF. Supplemented by reference TRBV19 and TRBJ2-4, the full variable domain reads DGGITQSPKYLFRKEGQNVTLSCEQNLNHDAMYWYRQDPGQGLRLIYYSQIVNDFQKGDIAEGYSVSREKKESFPLTVTSAQKNPTAFYLCASSMTSGLNIQYFGAGTRLSVL.